Below, 25 T cell receptor beta chains from the same sample are listed, as sequenced in a study of CD8+ T cells in alopecia areata. The treatment denotes: oral pan-JAK inhibitor, 5-10 mg twice daily. Reverse transcribed after extraction, RNA yielded cDNA as the sequencing template. Assay: immunoSEQ multiplex PCR; the TCRdb copy retains only in-frame clones and omits some. The sample consists of about 200,000 clones, more than 45% of them appearing once. The sequencing used CD4+ T cells sorted from blood, collected at week 24, from a patient treated with tofacitinib. These receptors came from a human donor with alopecia areata.

The table lists this clone with a few counts. The V and J genes are TRBV4-3 and TRBJ2-4; D not certain. V lost 1 base, J lost 0 bases, and 4 bases lay in between. Looked up from germline, CDR1 is LGHNA and CDR2 is YSLEER. This CDR3 spans 14 amino acids. Here the CDR3 DNA reads TGCGCCAGCAGCCAAGTCCTAGCCAAAAACATTCAGTACTTC. It encodes CASSQVLAKNIQYF.

V is TRBV28 and J is TRBJ2-5; TRBD1 matches at 10 bases. The CDR3 is 15 amino acids. With V trimmed by 6 bases and J by 4 bases, 8 bases remained unmatched. CDR1 and CDR2 from the germline V gene are MDHEN and SYDVKM. Here the CDR3 DNA reads TGTGCCAGCAGCGAGACAGGGGGCATGATAGAGACCCAGTACTTC. It specifies CASSETGGMIETQYF.

Details on this clone: An end of the junction does not agree with germline; a read error may underlie this. The rearrangement uses TRBV27 and TRBJ2-3, with 11 bases identical to TRBD2. Germline V lookup: CDR1 MNHEY, CDR2 SMNVEV (reference sequence). This CDR3 comprises 14 residues. The CDR3: CASSPGLAAPRGHF. The DNA for the CDR3 is TGTGCCAGCAGTCCGGGACTAGCGGCCCCGAGGGGGCATTTT.

The DNA of the CDR3 is TGTGCCACCAGCAGAGAACCAGGGGCTGACACTGAAGCTTTCTTT. Amino acids: CATSREPGADTEAFF. The rearrangement joins TRBV15 to TRBJ1-1, with a possible D match to TRBD1 (6 bases). V lost 0 bases to trimming and J lost 3 bases, with 11 bases between them. The germline CDR1 and CDR2 sequences are LNHNV and YYDKDF (reference sequence). CDR3 length equals 15 residues.

The CDR3 protein is CAWTRHDTGELFF. CDR3 nucleotides: TGTGCCTGGACTAGACATGACACCGGGGAGCTGTTTTTT. The V gene is TRBV30, the J gene TRBJ2-2, with D unclear. V was shortened by 4 bases and J by 3 bases, with 9 bases between the two germline ends. CDR3 length equals 13 residues. Per the germline V gene, CDR1 is GTSNPN and CDR2 is SVGIG (reference sequence).

This clone was counted between two and nine times. The V call is TRBV7-3, the J call TRBJ2-3, with D hard to call. V was pared by 2 bases and J by 0 bases, with 6 bases between. CDR1 is SGHTA, CDR2 FQGTGA, per germline. The CDR3 totals 14 residues. Here the CDR3 reads CASSLDPSTDTQYF. Written as DNA, the CDR3 is TGTGCCAGCAGCTTAGATCCAAGCACAGATACGCAGTATTTT.

The chain uses TRBV11-2 and TRBJ2-1; 10 bases fit TRBD2. The germline V gene has CDR1 SGHAT and CDR2 FQNNGV. The CDR3 loop spans 19 amino acids. The junction had 22 bases not matched to a gene; V was cut back by 8 bases and J by 6 bases. The CDR3 nucleotides read TGTGCCAGCTTTCTGGGCCTAGCGGGGGAGGCCGGATGGAGCAATGAGCAGTTCTTC. The encoded protein is CASFLGLAGEAGWSNEQFF.

This chain connects TRBV29-1 to TRBJ1-5, with 9 bases fitting TRBD1. The CDR3 runs 13 residues. The J segment lost 5 bases and the V segment lost 6 bases, leaving 5 bases of the junction unmatched. Germline V gene lookup returns CDR1 SQVTM and CDR2 ANQGSEA. The CDR3 DNA follows: TGCAGCGTGGACGACAGGGGGGATCAGCCCCAGCATTTT. This gives the protein CSVDDRGDQPQHF.

This clone was seen a few times. V is TRBV30 and J is TRBJ2-2; unclear D gene. Germline V gives CDR1 GTSNPN, CDR2 SVGIG (reference sequence). V lost 3 bases and J lost 2, with 7 bases in between. The CDR3 totals 13 residues. Written as DNA, the CDR3 is TGTGCCTGGAGGGTGACAAACACCGGGGAGCTGTTTTTT. This gives the protein CAWRVTNTGELFF.

This sequence joins TRBV29-1 and TRBJ2-5, with D hard to call. The germline V and J ends were trimmed by 7 bases and 4 bases, with 13 bases remaining between them. CDR1 is SQVTM and CDR2 is ANQGSEA in the germline V gene. The CDR3 extends over 12 amino acids. The DNA for the CDR3 is TGCAGCGCAGACTCCAGGTTAGAGACCCAGTACTTC. Translation gives CSADSRLETQYF. The full variable domain, completed using reference TRBV29-1 and TRBJ2-5, is SAVISQKPSRDICQRGTSLTIQCQVDSQVTMMFWYRQQPGQSLTLIATANQGSEATYESGFVIDKFPISRPNLTFSTLTVSNMSPEDSSIYLCSADSRLETQYFGPGTRLLVL.

The chain employs TRBV4-3 and TRBJ1-2; D is unclear. Germline V gene lookup returns CDR1 LGHNA and CDR2 YSLEER. The CDR3 consists of 13 residues. V was shortened by 0 bases and J by 8 bases, with 10 bases between the two germline ends. The CDR3 region is CASSQDRTEGYTF. For the CDR3, the DNA is TGCGCCAGCAGCCAAGATCGGACGGAGGGCTACACCTTC.

This rearrangement joins TRBV28 to TRBJ2-5, with D maybe TRBD2 (7 bases). Germline V gene sequence: CDR1 MDHEN, CDR2 SYDVKM. This CDR3 comprises 15 residues. Trimming left V 4 bases short and J 3 bases short, with 15 bases between. The CDR3 sequence is CASSSSGGYKETQYF. DNA of the CDR3: TGTGCCAGCAGTTCATCGGGGGGCTATAAAGAGACCCAGTACTTC.

The table lists this clone with a few counts. The gene calls are TRBV9 and TRBJ1-3; tentative D call: TRBD1 (6 bases). Germline V gives CDR1 SGDLS, CDR2 YYNGEE. The CDR3 totals 16 residues. With 4 bases removed from V and 2 bases from J, the gap between germline ends came to 16 bases. The CDR3 region has the DNA TGTGCCAGCAGCTTGCGAGTGGGGACAACTGGAAACACCATATATTTT. Encoded protein: CASSLRVGTTGNTIYF.

The sample holds a few counts of this clone. The rearrangement links TRBV29-1 to TRBJ2-5, with TRBD1 as a possible D gene (6 bases). CDR3 length: 13 amino acids. Germline CDR1 SQVTM, CDR2 ANQGSEA. V was trimmed by 3 bases and J by 5 bases, leaving 13 bases between them. The CDR3 DNA reads TGCAGCGTTGACCACAGGGTAGGGGAGACCCAGTACTTC. Amino acid sequence: CSVDHRVGETQYF.

V usage is TRBV5-6 and J usage is TRBJ2-3; D gene unclear. This CDR3 is 15 amino acids long. The ends were cut back, 5 bases at V and 4 bases at J, with 17 bases in the middle. The germline CDR1 and CDR2 sequences are SGHDT and YYEEEE. CDR3 protein: CASSSVVGGADTQYF. The CDR3 nucleotides read TGTGCCAGCAGTTCGGTCGTAGGTGGGGCAGATACGCAGTATTTT.

The V gene is TRBV11-2, the J gene TRBJ2-7, with D hard to call. The V end was cut by 1 base, the J end by 6 bases, with 10 bases between. CDR1 is SGHAT and CDR2 is FQNNGV in the germline V gene. The CDR3 has 13 amino acids. CDR3 in amino acids: CASSLVRGSEQYF. The CDR3 coding sequence is TGTGCCAGCAGCTTAGTACGAGGATCCGAGCAGTACTTC.

The rearrangement uses TRBV1 and TRBJ2-3; the DNA was not compared with TRBD2, the D call given in the table. TRBV1 is a documented pseudogene. This CDR3 spans 13 amino acids. The CDR3 reads CTSSQEDGDTQYF. For the CDR3, the DNA is TGCACCAGCAGCCAGGAGGACGGAGATACGCAGTATTTT.

The chain recombines TRBV4-1 with TRBJ2-3, with 9 bases matching TRBD2. Germline CDR1 reads MGHRA; CDR2 reads YSYEKL. Trimming took 0 bases from V and 6 from J; bases not matched to a gene: 13. CDR3 length: 18 amino acids. The CDR3 nucleotides read TGCGCCAGCAGCCAAGAACCCCTGGGGCGGGGGGGTGCGGATACGCAGTATTTT. Its protein product is CASSQEPLGRGGADTQYF.

This rearrangement joins TRBV2 to TRBJ1-2, with D unresolved. This CDR3 spans 13 amino acids. Germline values: CDR1 SNHLY, CDR2 FYNNEI. Deletions cut 3 bases from V and 4 bases from J, with 9 bases between. The chain's CDR3 is CASSDRNSYGYTF. CDR3 coding DNA: TGTGCCAGCAGTGATAGGAACTCCTATGGCTACACCTTC. Full variable domain (rest looked up from reference TRBV2 and TRBJ1-2): EPEVTQTPSHQVTQMGQEVILRCVPISNHLYFYWYRQILGQKVEFLVSFYNNEISEKSEIFDDQFSVERPDGSNFTLKIRSTKLEDSAMYFCASSDRNSYGYTFGSGTRLTVV.

This clone was found a few times. The V gene is TRBV4-1, the J gene TRBJ2-5; 8 bases are shared with TRBD2. This CDR3 spans 17 amino acids. Unmatched junction bases numbered 13, after V lost 0 bases and J lost 7 bases. CDR1 MGHRA and CDR2 YSYEKL come from the germline V gene. DNA of the CDR3: TGCGCCAGCAGCCAAGACCCTAGCGGGCACCCAACAGGGACCCAGTACTTC. It codes for CASSQDPSGHPTGTQYF.

The rearrangement joins TRBV4-3 to TRBJ2-2; tentatively, D is TRBD1 (6 bases). The germline V gene has CDR1 LGHNA and CDR2 YSLEER. The CDR3 has 18 amino acids. V lost 0 bases to trimming and J lost 3 bases, with 17 bases between them. The CDR3 DNA is TGCGCCAGCAGCCAAGATCCGGGCACAGGGAGCTACACCGGGGAGCTGTTTTTT. Translated: CASSQDPGTGSYTGELFF.

This chain links TRBV5-4 with TRBJ2-1, with D perhaps given as TRBD1 or TRBD2 (5 bases each). In germline, CDR1 is SGHNT, CDR2 YYREEE (reference sequence). CDR3 size: 13 residues. Trimming removed 0 bases from V and 16 bases from J, with 17 bases in between. The CDR3 is CASSLAGTGSGFF. CDR3 nucleotides: TGTGCCAGCAGCTTGGCCGGCACAGGCTCGGGATTCTTC. The full variable domain, its missing parts supplied by reference TRBV5-4 and TRBJ2-1, is ETGVTQSPTHLIKTRGQQVTLRCSSQSGHNTVSWYQQALGQGPQFIFQYYREEENGRGNFPPRFSGLQFPNYSSELNVNALELDDSALYLCASSLAGTGSGFFGPGTRLTVL.

V usage is TRBV5-1 and J usage is TRBJ2-1; D not resolved. Germline V gene sequence: CDR1 SGHRS, CDR2 YFSETQ. V lost 1 base to trimming and J lost 0 bases, with 8 bases between them. There are 15 residues in the CDR3. For the CDR3, the DNA is TGCGCCAGCAGCTTGTACAGCGACTCCTACAATGAGCAGTTCTTC. Amino acids: CASSLYSDSYNEQFF.

The chain uses TRBV4-1 and TRBJ2-1; no reliable D call. Per the germline V gene, CDR1 is MGHRA and CDR2 is YSYEKL. This CDR3 region has 13 residues. Trimming shortened V by 4 bases and J by 8 bases, and 12 bases separated the two germline ends. The CDR3 sequence is CASSRPDSHEQFF. CDR3 sequence (DNA): TGCGCCAGCAGCCGTCCTGATAGTCATGAGCAGTTCTTC.

The table lists this clone with a few counts. V usage is TRBV5-1 and J usage is TRBJ2-3; D not certain. This CDR3 comprises 15 residues. Germline CDR1 SGHRS, CDR2 YFSETQ. The ends were cut back, 3 bases at V and 2 bases at J, with 13 bases in the middle. The CDR3 nucleotides are TGCGCCAGCAGCTACTTCGGGTCCCTCACAGATACGCAGTATTTT. Its protein product is CASSYFGSLTDTQYF.